This T cell receptor beta chain was sequenced for a study of identical twins. The germline V gene encodes CDR1 LGHDT and CDR2 YNNKEL (reference sequence). The CDR3 contains 15 residues. V lost 0 bases, J lost 9 bases, and 16 bases lay in between. This clonotype was seen a few times. Each CDR3 protein is one row after TCRdb ran MiXCR on the 5' RACE reads. The profile shows 250,000 or so distinct CDR3 sequences, roughly 13% of them singletons. The data also belong to a second study, concerning yellow fever vaccine responses in identical twins.

The J gene is TRBJ2-3, the V gene TRBV3-1; D assignment may be TRBD1 or TRBD2 (5 bases each). The source is a woman between 18 and 29 years old in good health. The sequenced material came from memory (CD45RO+) T cells sorted from blood. The DNA of the CDR3 is TGTGCCAGCAGCCAAGATCTTGACGCTAGGGACACGCAGTATTTT. This sequence encodes CASSQDLDARDTQYF.